The 8 T cell receptor beta chains presented below share a single source sample, sequenced in a study of blood T cell repertoires in COVID-19. Clones were read by immunoSEQ multiplex PCR, and TCRdb kept only the in-frame ones, dropping some. The repertoire consists of under 65,000 clones, with 80% to 95% occurring once and the leading ten covering roughly 15%. Sequencing input: peripheral blood. The receptor source for this set is an elderly man with acute or convalescent COVID-19.

V gene TRBV20-1 combines with J gene TRBJ1-6; D gene unclear. Between the trimmed V and J ends, which lost 3 bases and 0 bases, there was a span of 12 bases. From germline, CDR1 is DFQATT and CDR2 SNEGSKA (reference sequence). This CDR3 region has 16 residues. As DNA, the CDR3 is TGCAGTGCTAGTTCGGCGGTGAGCTCCTATAATTCACCCCTCCACTTT. Translated, it gives CSASSAVSSYNSPLHF.

V usage is TRBV7-8 and J usage is TRBJ2-2; D possibly corresponds to TRBD1 (6 bases). Trimming pared 5 bases from V and 6 bases from J, leaving 19 bases between. The CDR3 loop spans 16 amino acids. Germline V CDR1 and CDR2: SGHVS, FQNEAQ. The CDR3 region is CASSTSNGGAPGELFF. The CDR3 DNA reads as TGTGCCAGCAGCACTAGTAATGGGGGCGCACCCGGGGAGCTGTTTTTT.

This sequence joins TRBV7-6 and TRBJ2-5; 13 bases align to TRBD2. In germline, CDR1 is SGHVS, CDR2 FNYEAQ. J was trimmed by 2 bases and V by 4 bases; bases with no gene match: 4. This CDR3 has 16 residues. The CDR3 loop is CASSSGLAGEQETQYF. CDR3 sequence (DNA): TGTGCCAGCAGCTCCGGACTAGCGGGGGAGCAAGAGACCCAGTACTTC.

V is TRBV7-9 and J is TRBJ2-1; 10 positions match TRBD1. CDR3 size: 13 residues. The germline V gene encodes CDR1 SEHNR and CDR2 FQNEAQ (reference sequence). Losses at the gene ends were 4 bases for V and 7 bases for J; bases not matched to a gene: 1. CDR3 sequence reads: CASSSGQGNEQFF. Written as DNA, the CDR3 is TGTGCCAGCAGCTCGGGACAGGGGAATGAGCAGTTCTTC.

DNA of the CDR3: TGTGCCAGCAGTGTGTTAGCGGGGGCCGTCCGGGAGACCCAGTACTTC. Protein product: CASSVLAGAVRETQYF. This chain connects TRBV2 to TRBJ2-5; TRBD2 matches at 9 bases. V shed 4 bases and J 5 bases; nucleotides not matched to a gene: 11. The CDR3 sequence is 16 residues long. CDR1 and CDR2 (germline): SNHLY, FYNNEI.

The chain has TRBV3-1 (or the pseudogene TRBV3-2) and TRBJ1-3; TRBD1 matches 8 bases. The trim removed 1 base at V and 2 bases at J, leaving 1 base unmatched. Germline V gives CDR1 LGHDT, CDR2 YNNKEL (reference sequence). CDR3 length: 15 residues. DNA of the CDR3: TGTGCCAGCAGCCAAGGCAGGGGGCCTGGAAACACCATATATTTT. It translates to CASSQGRGPGNTIYF.

The chain is built from TRBV30 and TRBJ2-1; 8 bases fit TRBD1. The trim removed 8 bases at V and 0 bases at J, leaving 9 bases unmatched. The CDR3 covers 15 residues. The germline V gene encodes CDR1 GTSNPN and CDR2 SVGIG (reference sequence). Here the CDR3 DNA reads TGTGCCGCAATATTTGGACAGGGCTCCTACAATGAGCAGTTCTTC. Translating gives CAAIFGQGSYNEQFF.

In DNA form, the CDR3 reads TGTGCCAGCAGTTTTGGGGGACAGGGAAACACCGGGGAGCTGTTTTTT. Its translation: CASSFGGQGNTGELFF. This chain connects TRBV27 to TRBJ2-2, with 9 bases lining up with TRBD1. The CDR3 contains 16 residues. Per germline, CDR1 MNHEY and CDR2 SMNVEV (reference sequence). V shed 3 bases, J shed 2 bases, and the junction held 4 bases outside the gene matches.